These T cell receptor beta chains were read from a single sample in a study of shared clonotypes between healthy human individuals. Sequencing used immunoSEQ multiplex PCR; TCRdb keeps in-frame clones, though not all of them. The data show some 500,000 clones, approximately 94% seen once. The sample consisted of naive CD4+ T cells sorted from blood. The receptors come from a woman in her 30s in good health. The CDR3 runs from the conserved cysteine through the conserved F or W. The D gene is left open where the match is weak.

d_call | j_call | v_call | cdr3_aa | cdr3_nt
TRBD2 | TRBJ2-1 | TRBV28 | CASSRGGSSSYNEQFF | TGTGCCAGCAGTCGAGGCGGGAGCAGTTCCTACAATGAGCAGTTCTTC
TRBD1 | TRBJ2-2 | TRBV5-1 | CASSREDRGGGELFF | TGCGCCAGCAGCCGAGAGGACAGGGGTGGCGGGGAGCTGTTTTTT
. | TRBJ2-2 | TRBV5-6 | CASSLSGAGELFF | TGTGCCAGCAGCTTGTCAGGAGCCGGGGAGCTGTTTTTT
TRBD2 | TRBJ2-7 | TRBV15 | CATSGGLAGEYEQYF | TGTGCCACCAGCGGAGGGCTAGCGGGAGAATACGAGCAGTACTTC
. | TRBJ1-1 | TRBV7-9 | CASSSRQVSDTEAFF | TGTGCCAGCAGCTCCAGACAGGTCTCTGACACTGAAGCTTTCTTT
TRBD2 | TRBJ2-1 | TRBV28 | CASTRGGGPGNEQFF | TGTGCCAGCACCCGCGGGGGAGGGCCTGGCAATGAGCAGTTCTTC
. | TRBJ1-2 | TRBV4-1 | CASSQDPAQGNYGYTF | TGCGCCAGCAGCCAAGATCCCGCGCAGGGTAACTATGGCTACACCTTC
. | TRBJ2-7 | TRBV10-2 | CAAGRGLIYEQYF | TGCGCCGCCGGACGGGGGTTGATTTACGAGCAGTACTTC
. | TRBJ2-2 | TRBV5-1 | CASSLWTVSNTEELFF | TGCGCCAGCAGCCTATGGACAGTCTCGAACACCGAGGAGCTGTTTTTT
TRBD2 | TRBJ2-3 | TRBV2 | CASRLGTSSLGDTQYF | TGTGCCAGCAGGCTCGGGACTAGTAGTTTGGGAGATACGCAGTATTTT
. | TRBJ1-2 | TRBV28 | CASSPHDWANYGYTF | TGTGCCAGCAGTCCTCACGATTGGGCTAACTATGGCTACACCTTC
TRBD1 | TRBJ2-7 | TRBV2 | CASSVEGGQGDEQYF | TGTGCCAGCAGTGTCGAGGGGGGACAGGGTGACGAGCAGTACTTC